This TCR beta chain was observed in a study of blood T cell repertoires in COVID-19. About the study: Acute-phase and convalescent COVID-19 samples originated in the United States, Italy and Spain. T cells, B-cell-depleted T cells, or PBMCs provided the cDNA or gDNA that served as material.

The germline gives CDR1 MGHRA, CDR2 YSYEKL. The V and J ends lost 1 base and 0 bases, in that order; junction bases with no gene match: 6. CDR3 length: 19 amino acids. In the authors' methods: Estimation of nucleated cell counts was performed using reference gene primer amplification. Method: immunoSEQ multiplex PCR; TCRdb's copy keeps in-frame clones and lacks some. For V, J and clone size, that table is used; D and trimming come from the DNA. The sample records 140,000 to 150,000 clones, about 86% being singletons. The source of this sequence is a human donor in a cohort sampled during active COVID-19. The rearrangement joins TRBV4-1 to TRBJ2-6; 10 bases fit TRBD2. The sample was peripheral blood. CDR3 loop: CASSQAPASGSSGANVLTF. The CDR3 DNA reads TGCGCCAGCAGCCAAGCCCCGGCTAGCGGGAGCTCTGGGGCCAACGTCCTGACTTTC.